One T cell receptor beta chain is described in this entry. This sample is drawn from a study of T cell changes during pregnancy in multiple sclerosis. Measured with immunoSEQ multiplex PCR; TCRdb has only the in-frame clones, and not every one. The repertoire includes some 130,000 clones, around 95% of them detected once, and about 0.45% sits in the top ten. V dropped 8 bases and J dropped 5; count of bases not matched to a gene: 7. This CDR3 has 14 residues. Germline lookup yields CDR1 SGHVS and CDR2 FNYEAQ. The material was peripheral blood, obtained after pregnancy. V usage is TRBV7-6 and J usage is TRBJ2-5; TRBD1 aligns across 11 bases. This clonotype was obtained from a female donor with multiple sclerosis, enrolled in a pregnancy study. The CDR3 coding sequence is TGTGCCAGCTCCCCCGGGACAGGGGGGGAGACCCAGTACTTC. Its translation: CASSPGTGGETQYF.